These 14 T cell receptor beta chains were all obtained from the same sample, sequenced in a study of T cell changes during pregnancy in multiple sclerosis. The data were produced by immunoSEQ multiplex PCR, yet TCRdb's version contains in-frame clones alone and is incomplete. The table includes roughly 75,000 clones, 89% detected once. Sequenced here: peripheral blood, sampled before pregnancy. These receptor sequences come from a female donor with multiple sclerosis, enrolled in a pregnancy study.

This clone has only one observation. J is TRBJ2-7 and V is TRBV27; D is ambiguous. The CDR3 runs to 13 residues. The germline V gene has CDR1 MNHEY and CDR2 SMNVEV (reference sequence). V lost 5 bases and J lost 0, with 8 bases in between. The CDR3 coding sequence is TGTGCCAGCAGTGCACCTAGCTCCTACGAGCAGTACTTC. Translating it yields CASSAPSSYEQYF.

The gene calls are TRBV9 and TRBJ2-5; 7 positions agree with TRBD1. The ends lost 0 bases at V and 2 bases at J; junction bases unmatched: 7. This CDR3 region has 16 residues. From germline, CDR1 is SGDLS and CDR2 YYNGEE. The CDR3 protein is CASSVDPGTEQETQYF. The CDR3 coding sequence is TGTGCCAGCAGCGTAGACCCCGGGACAGAACAAGAGACCCAGTACTTC.

The rearrangement uses TRBV7-9 and TRBJ2-5; D gene unclear. V was cut by 1 base and J by 2 bases, with 5 bases left in between. Germline CDR1 is SEHNR and CDR2 is FQNEAQ (reference sequence). The CDR3 length is 13 residues. The CDR3 loop is CASSLVTQETQYF. CDR3 bases: TGTGCCAGCAGCTTAGTGACACAAGAGACCCAGTACTTC.

The chain couples TRBV18 to TRBJ2-5, with TRBD2 matching 8 bases. In germline, CDR1 is KGHSH, CDR2 LQKENI. The trim removed 2 bases at V and 0 bases at J, leaving 2 bases unmatched. The CDR3 totals 15 residues. In DNA, the CDR3 is TGTGCCAGCTCACCAAACGGGGGGGACCAAGAGACCCAGTACTTC. Protein sequence: CASSPNGGDQETQYF. The full variable domain, rest sourced from reference TRBV18 and TRBJ2-5, is NAGVMQNPRHLVRRRGQEARLRCSPMKGHSHVYWYRQLPEEGLKFMVYLQKENIIDESGMPKERFSAEFPKEGPSILRIQQVVRGDSAAYFCASSPNGGDQETQYFGPGTRLLVL.

The chain uses TRBV30 and TRBJ2-5, with D possibly matching TRBD2 (6 bases). CDR1 is GTSNPN, CDR2 SVGIG, per germline (reference sequence). The CDR3 is 13 residues long. Trimming stripped 3 bases from V and 4 bases from J, with 12 bases between. The CDR3 DNA is TGTGCCTGGAGGGCGGGGTTCGGAGAGACCCAGTACTTC. Translation: CAWRAGFGETQYF.

This clone was seen once. The rearrangement joins TRBV5-8 to TRBJ1-5, with 9 nucleotides matching TRBD1. Germline V lookup: CDR1 SGHTS, CDR2 YDEGEE. This CDR3 contains 14 residues. J lost 9 bases, V lost 4 bases, and 8 bases had no gene match. In nucleotides, the CDR3 is TGTGCCAGCAGCAGGACAGGGGAATGGCGGCCCCAGCATTTT. Translated, it gives CASSRTGEWRPQHF. The full variable domain, rest sourced from reference TRBV5-8 and TRBJ1-5, is EAGVTQSPTHLIKTRGQQATLRCSPISGHTSVYWYQQALGLGLQFLLWYDEGEERNRGNFPPRFSGRQFPNYSSELNVNALELEDSALYLCASSRTGEWRPQHFGDGTRLSIL.

The rearrangement uses TRBV7-2 and TRBJ1-1; 9 bases agree with TRBD1. Germline V CDR1 and CDR2: SGHTA, FQGNSA. V was clipped by 1 base and J by 4 bases; unmatched bases: 10. The CDR3 sequence is 17 residues long. CDR3 residues: CASSLGGQGSWGTEAFF. The CDR3 DNA reads as TGTGCCAGCAGCTTAGGGGGACAGGGTTCGTGGGGCACTGAAGCTTTCTTT.

This clone was recorded only once. V usage is TRBV5-1 and J usage is TRBJ1-4, with TRBD1 identical over 7 bases. Germline loops: CDR1 SGHRS, CDR2 YFSETQ. The ends lost 6 bases at V and 7 bases at J; junction bases unmatched: 12. This CDR3 region has 15 residues. In DNA form, the CDR3 reads TGCGCCAGCACGGGCACCGGGACAGAGTTTGAAAAACTGTTTTTT. This codes for CASTGTGTEFEKLFF.

Only one count was recorded for this clone. V usage is TRBV7-2 and J usage is TRBJ1-5, with TRBD1 matching over 9 bases. Looked up from germline, CDR1 is SGHTA and CDR2 is FQGNSA. This CDR3 has 16 amino acids. The junction had 8 bases not matched to a gene; V was cut back by 2 bases and J by 6 bases. The CDR3 region has the DNA TGTGCCAGCAGCTTACATGGACAGGGGTTGGGTCAGCCCCAGCATTTT. Translated, it gives CASSLHGQGLGQPQHF.

The DNA of the CDR3 is TGTGCCAGCAGCAGGCCGGGACAGGGGACCTACGAGCAGTACTTC. It encodes CASSRPGQGTYEQYF. The chain employs TRBV5-5 and TRBJ2-7, with TRBD1 matching 10 bases. The CDR3 totals 15 residues. CDR1 and CDR2 from the germline V gene are SGHKS and YYEKEE (reference sequence). Losses at the gene ends were 4 bases for V and 2 bases for J; bases not matched to a gene: 6.

This rearrangement joins TRBV10-1 to TRBJ2-6; 9 positions agree with TRBD1. This CDR3 is 17 amino acids long. The germline CDR1 and CDR2 sequences are WNHNN and SYGVQD (reference sequence). J was trimmed by 0 bases and V by 10 bases; bases with no gene match: 10. Here the CDR3 DNA reads TGCGCCAAATCTCCCGGGACAGGGATCTCTGGGGCCAACGTCCTGACTTTC. Its translation: CAKSPGTGISGANVLTF.

The chain carries TRBV7-8 and TRBJ1-6, with TRBD1 identical over 7 bases. J gave up 7 bases and V 4 bases, and 7 bases lay outside the gene matches. The V gene's germline CDR1 is SGHVS and CDR2 FQNEAQ. The CDR3 extends over 15 amino acids. In nucleotides, the CDR3 is TGTGCCAGCAGCTGGCACAGGGGTTGGAATTCACCCCTCCACTTT. This encodes CASSWHRGWNSPLHF.

This clone was seen just once. The chain carries TRBV28 and TRBJ2-5; 7 nucleotides agree with TRBD1. Germline-derived CDR1 and CDR2 are MDHEN and SYDVKM. J lost 2 bases, V lost 5 bases, and 5 bases had no gene match. This CDR3 comprises 14 residues. The CDR3 is CASSGTDTQETQYF. Written as DNA, the CDR3 is TGTGCCAGCAGTGGGACAGATACGCAAGAGACCCAGTACTTC.

The V gene is TRBV7-2, the J gene TRBJ1-6; 9 positions agree with TRBD1. The CDR3 has 16 amino acids. In germline, CDR1 is SGHTA, CDR2 FQGNSA. V shed 5 bases and J 9 bases; nucleotides not matched to a gene: 11. The CDR3 here is CASSLTFRTGASPLHF. CDR3 in DNA: TGTGCCAGCAGCCTGACGTTCCGGACAGGGGCTTCACCCCTCCACTTT.